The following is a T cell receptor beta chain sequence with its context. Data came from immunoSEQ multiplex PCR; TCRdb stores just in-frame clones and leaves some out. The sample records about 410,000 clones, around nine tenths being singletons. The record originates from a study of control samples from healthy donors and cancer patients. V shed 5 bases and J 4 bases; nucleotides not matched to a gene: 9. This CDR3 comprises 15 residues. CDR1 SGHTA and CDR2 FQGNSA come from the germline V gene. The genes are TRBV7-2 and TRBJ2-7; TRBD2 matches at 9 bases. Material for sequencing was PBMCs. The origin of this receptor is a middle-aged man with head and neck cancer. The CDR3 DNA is TGTGCCAGCAGCGAAGTTAGCGGGAGAGGATACGAGCAGTACTTC. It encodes CASSEVSGRGYEQYF.